This T cell receptor beta chain was sequenced during a study of chemoradiotherapy in HPV16-positive cancers. Study observations and caveats: The functional HPV-specific definition rests on just a couple of HPV16-positive patients. Candidate HPV-specific clones and E7-related TCR motifs grew in tumor during treatment.

This clone was detected once. Its antigen is currently unknown. Profiling relied on immunoSEQ multiplex PCR, and the TCRdb table lists in-frame clones only, not all of them. The repertoire includes about 32,000 clones, about 91% of them detected once, and 4.5% to 6% sits in the top ten. Germline V lookup: CDR1 MNHNS, CDR2 SASEGT. CDR3 length: 15 amino acids. The ends were cut back, 6 bases at V and 4 bases at J, with 15 bases in the middle. Repertoires were sampled repeatedly during chemoradiotherapy. Sample: blood, taken from a patient who underwent chemoradiotherapy. The chain combines TRBV6-1 with TRBJ1-4; TRBD1 is a possible D gene (6 bases). The receptor's source is a human donor with HPV-associated anogenital cancer. This chain's CDR3 is CASRKADRYNEKLFF. As DNA, the CDR3 is TGTGCCAGCAGGAAGGCTGACAGGTATAATGAAAAACTGTTTTTT.